The clone carrying this T cell receptor (beta chain) was detected many times. As yet, its antigen is unknown. The sample originates from a study of breast tumors, draining lymph nodes, adjacent tissues. Each CDR3 protein gets one entry after TCRdb re-called the multiplex PCR reads with MiXCR. Here the sample spans about 230,000 distinct CDR3 sequences, roughly 30% being singletons. Points from the study as a whole: Tumor and nontumor repertoires were significantly more similar in luminal-like than in basal-like breast cancer.

Axillary draining lymph nodes of breast cancer patients supplied the node samples. Specimen: axillary lymph node tissue. This sequence originates from a female donor with breast cancer. Some clones in this sample may be carry-over from other donors' samples.

The CDR3 nucleotides read TGTGCCAGCAGCTTGGAGGGCAGGGTAGCGGCCGGGGAGCTGTTTTTT. This sequence encodes CASSLEGRVAAGELFF. The chain has TRBV7-2 and TRBJ2-2; perhaps TRBD2 as D (6 bases). Trimming shortened V by 3 bases and J by 6 bases, and 17 bases separated the two germline ends. The CDR3 has 16 amino acids. In germline, CDR1 is SGHTA, CDR2 FQGNSA. The whole variable domain, remainder taken from reference TRBV7-2 and TRBJ2-2, is GAGVSQSPSNKVTEKGKDVELRCDPISGHTALYWYRQSLGQGLEFLIYFQGNSAPDKSGLPSDRFSAERTGGSVSTLTIQRTQQEDSAVYLCASSLEGRVAAGELFFGEGSRLTVL.